This T cell receptor beta chain was recorded in a study of OX40 agonist ivuxolimab in advanced cancers. Study details: Males comprised 82.7% of the group, whose mean age was approximately 60 years (range roughly 23 to 90). The study, taken as a whole, reports: Nonresponders, in some cases, also had low normalized T-cell clonal expansion.

Produced via immunoSEQ multiplex PCR; TCRdb's table is partial and in-frame only. This sample has fewer than 95,000 clones, with approximately 92% found just once. CDR1 is SEHNR, CDR2 FQNEAQ, per germline (reference sequence). This CDR3 comprises 13 residues. V was clipped by 3 bases and J by 4 bases, with 7 bases between them. A note on this clone: Its antigen is not known.

This receptor was taken from an adult with an advanced solid tumor such as melanoma, head and neck, liver or kidney cancer. The chain carries TRBV7-9 and TRBJ1-3; D is undetermined. The specimen comprised CD4+ or CD8+ T cells sorted from blood, sampled in a trial of the OX40 agonist ivuxolimab. The CDR3 region has the DNA TGTGCCAGCAGCTTGGATGAAGGAAACACCATATATTTT. Its translation is CASSLDEGNTIYF.